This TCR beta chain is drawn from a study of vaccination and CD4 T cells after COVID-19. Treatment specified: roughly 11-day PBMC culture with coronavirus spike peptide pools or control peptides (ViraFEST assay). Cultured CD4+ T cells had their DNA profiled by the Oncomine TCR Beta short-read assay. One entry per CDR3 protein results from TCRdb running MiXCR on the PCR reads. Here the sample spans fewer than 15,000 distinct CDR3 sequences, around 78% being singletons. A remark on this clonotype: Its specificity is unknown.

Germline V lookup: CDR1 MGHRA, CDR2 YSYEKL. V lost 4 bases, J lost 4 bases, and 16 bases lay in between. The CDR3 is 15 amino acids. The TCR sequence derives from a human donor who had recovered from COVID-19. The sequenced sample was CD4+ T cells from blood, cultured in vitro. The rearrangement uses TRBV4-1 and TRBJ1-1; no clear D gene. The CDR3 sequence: CASSPREAPGTEAFF. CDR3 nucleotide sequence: TGCGCCAGCAGCCCTAGGGAGGCACCGGGCACTGAAGCTTTCTTT.